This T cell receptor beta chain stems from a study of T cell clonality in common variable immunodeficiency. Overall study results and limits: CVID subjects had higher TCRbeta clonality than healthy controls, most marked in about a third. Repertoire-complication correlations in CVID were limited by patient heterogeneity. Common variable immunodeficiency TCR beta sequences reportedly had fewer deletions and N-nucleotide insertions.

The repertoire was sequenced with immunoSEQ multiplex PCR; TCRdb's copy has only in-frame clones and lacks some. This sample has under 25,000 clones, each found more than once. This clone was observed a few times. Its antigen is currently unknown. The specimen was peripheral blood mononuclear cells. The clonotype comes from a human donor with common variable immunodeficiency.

The CDR3 spells CASSLSLGEKLFF. CDR3 DNA (partial): TGTGCCAGCAGCTTAAGCCTAGGTGAAAAA. The chain recombines TRBV7-3 with TRBJ1-4; no firm D call. With the read ending 3 residues before the CDR3 end, the germline J gene is used to fill in that end. This CDR3 has 13 residues. Trimming removed 1 base at V and 7 bases at J, with 7 bases between. Germline V gene sequence: CDR1 SGHTA, CDR2 FQGTGA.